This T cell receptor (beta chain) derives from a study of OX40 agonist ivuxolimab in advanced cancers. The wider study: Given to patients was ivuxolimab, an agonistic anti-OX40 (CD134) antibody.

The method was immunoSEQ multiplex PCR; TCRdb's version includes in-frame clones alone and lacks a portion of them. In the table there are roughly 18,000 clones, more than 60% of which are singletons. Study-wide results and limits: Normalized T-cell clonal expansion was also low in a subset of nonresponders.

Germline CDR1 reads MDHEN; CDR2 reads SYDVKM. This CDR3 is 14 amino acids long. V lost 5 bases and J 4 bases, leaving 12 bases between the germline ends. Details on this clone: The antigen remains undetermined.

This TCR derives from an adult with an advanced solid tumor such as melanoma, head and neck, liver or kidney cancer. The rearrangement joins TRBV28 to TRBJ1-5; maybe TRBD1 (5 bases). The sample was CD4+ or CD8+ T cells sorted from blood, taken in a trial of the OX40 agonist ivuxolimab. The CDR3 protein is CASSATGLNQPQHF. The CDR3 region has the DNA TGTGCCAGCAGTGCTACAGGTTTGAATCAGCCCCAGCATTTT. Looking up the rest from reference TRBV28 and TRBJ1-5 gives the full variable domain: DVKVTQSSRYLVKRTGEKVFLECVQDMDHENMFWYRQDPGLGLRLIYFSYDVKMKEKGDIPEGYSVSREKKERFSLILESASTNQTSMYLCASSATGLNQPQHFGDGTRLSIL.